This TCR beta chain was sequenced for a study of blood T cell repertoires in COVID-19. Study in general: Material from acute and convalescent COVID-19 was sourced from the United States, Italy and Spain. T cells, B-cell-depleted T cells, or PBMCs provided the cDNA or gDNA that served as material.

The CDR3 loop spans 14 amino acids. Germline V lookup: CDR1 SGHDT, CDR2 YYEEEE. V lost 4 bases, J lost 7 bases, and 6 bases stayed unmatched. Original handling: Counts of nucleated cells, estimated from reference gene primer amplification, were obtained. The repertoire was sequenced with immunoSEQ multiplex PCR; TCRdb's copy has only in-frame clones and lacks some. The DNA was the basis for D and trimming; V, J and clone size are from that table. Of about 140,000 clones in the sample, 75% to 90% were seen once. The source is a man aged 55 to 70 with active or convalescent COVID-19. Sequencing was performed on peripheral blood. The rearrangement links TRBV5-6 to TRBJ1-3, with 9 bases lining up with TRBD1. DNA for the CDR3: TGTGCCAGCAGCATGGGACAGGGTAGTAACACCATATATTTT. Its protein product is CASSMGQGSNTIYF.